Only one count was recorded for the clone carrying this T cell receptor beta chain. What it binds is unknown. The data originate from a study of T cell clonotyping in hematopoietic cell transplantation. Noted time point: recipient sample about 28 days before transplant, after cytoreduction. Recipient blood drawn about 28 days pretransplant and days 30, 100, 180 after. The study, taken as a whole, reports: Pathologically expanded recipient clonotypes increased progressively from day 30 to day 180 as diversity fell. Graft donor and pretransplant recipient Inverse Simpson Index values predicted broader posttransplant TCR diversity.

Assay: immunoSEQ multiplex PCR; the TCRdb copy retains only in-frame clones and omits some. The sample has roughly 50,000 clones, 70% to 90% seen once. Germline V gene lookup returns CDR1 SNHLY and CDR2 FYNNEI. Trimming cost V 4 bases and J 6 bases, with 1 base left between them. The CDR3 has 10 residues. The chain employs TRBV2 and TRBJ2-1; D call uncertain. This sequence originates from a man in his 60s with biphenotypic leukemia. Some clones in this sample may be carry-over from other donors' samples. The sequencing used peripheral blood mononuclear cells, collected before stem cell transplant. The CDR3 protein is CASSGNEQFF. CDR3 bases: TGTGCCAGCAGTGGCAATGAGCAGTTCTTC.